These 8 T cell receptor beta chains were all obtained from the same sample, sequenced in a study of blood T cell repertoires in COVID-19 (dated by TCRdb to the early 2020s). Library construction relied on the immunoSEQ multiplex PCR assay. TCRdb took this table from immuneACCESS and kept in-frame rearrangements with V and J called. Such tables lack part of the clones; where checked against another copy, unresolved V genes explain under half of the gap, and the rest is unexplained. In all, the sample holds hundreds of thousands of clones, and 80% to 90% of those were seen once. Jointly, the top ten make up 1% of the sample. Material for sequencing was PBMCs or T cells enriched from blood (not recorded which). The receptors were sampled from a man aged 18-30 years who had recovered from COVID-19.

The rearrangement uses TRBV9 and TRBJ1-1; D is unclear. V was trimmed by 4 bases and J by 2 bases, leaving 12 bases between them. CDR1 is SGDLS and CDR2 is YYNGEE in the germline V gene. The CDR3 spans 14 residues. The CDR3 DNA reads as TGTGCCAGCAGCTCCCCGACACCCAACACTGAAGCTTTCTTT. It encodes CASSSPTPNTEAFF.

The chain is built from TRBV11-2 and TRBJ2-1, with D maybe TRBD1 (5 bases). CDR1 is SGHAT and CDR2 is FQNNGV in the germline V gene. This CDR3 has 15 amino acids. V lost 3 bases to trimming and J lost 4 bases, with 13 bases between them. CDR3 bases: TGTGCCAGCAGCTTTAAAGGGGAAAGGTACAATGAGCAGTTCTTC. Protein sequence: CASSFKGERYNEQFF.

The chain employs TRBV3-1 (or the pseudogene TRBV3-2) and TRBJ1-1, with TRBD1 identical over 8 bases. V gave up 5 bases and J gave up 10 bases; unmatched junction bases: 12. The CDR3 has 14 amino acids. CDR1 is LGHDT and CDR2 is YNNKEL in the germline V gene (reference sequence). CDR3 sequence (DNA): TGTGCCAGCAGCTCGAAAAGCCAGGGGGCCGGAGCTTTCTTT. Amino acid sequence: CASSSKSQGAGAFF.

This chain connects TRBV3-1 (or the pseudogene TRBV3-2) to TRBJ1-6, with TRBD1 matching over 7 bases. The germline V gene has CDR1 LGHDT and CDR2 YNNKEL (reference sequence). V dropped 6 bases and J dropped 0; count of bases not matched to a gene: 11. This CDR3 is built from 18 residues. The CDR3 protein is CASRETGATVSYNSPLHF. In DNA, the CDR3 is TGTGCCAGCAGGGAAACAGGGGCTACGGTCTCCTATAATTCACCCCTCCACTTT.

This rearrangement joins TRBV5-1 to TRBJ1-1, with 11 bases that match TRBD1. This CDR3 spans 14 amino acids. The V gene's germline CDR1 is SGHRS and CDR2 YFSETQ. The V segment lost 1 base and the J segment 12 bases; nucleotides outside the gene matches: 8. CDR3 in amino acids: CASSLRTGGGVTFF. The CDR3 bases are TGCGCCAGCAGCTTGAGGACAGGGGGCGGGGTAACTTTCTTT.

The chain links TRBV3-1 (or the pseudogene TRBV3-2) to TRBJ1-2, with TRBD1 identical over 7 bases. The V gene end was trimmed by 2 bases and the J gene end by 7 bases; junction bases not matched to a gene: 7. The CDR3 is 14 amino acids. Germline V gene lookup returns CDR1 LGHDT and CDR2 YNNKEL (reference sequence). The DNA for the CDR3 is TGTGCCAGCAGCCAACGAGGGGGCGCGGGTGGCTACACCTTC. Protein product: CASSQRGGAGGYTF.

The chain combines TRBV19 with TRBJ2-7; 9 bases align to TRBD2. CDR3 length: 17 amino acids. The germline CDR1 and CDR2 sequences are LNHDA and SQIVND (reference sequence). With 3 bases clipped from V and 6 bases from J, the junction kept 15 bases outside the gene matches. The CDR3 sequence: CASSIYSSGASSREQYF. The CDR3 bases are TGTGCCAGTAGTATTTATTCTAGCGGGGCCTCTTCTCGCGAGCAGTACTTC.

V gene TRBV6-2 or TRBV6-3 combines with J gene TRBJ1-1; 7 bases are a match to TRBD1. The CDR3 extends over 12 amino acids. Germline loops: CDR1 MNHEY, CDR2 SVGEGT. Trimming removed 5 bases from V and 9 bases from J; junction bases left unmatched: 6. DNA of the CDR3: TGTGCCAGCAGTCCACAGGGGCGACAAGCTTTCTTT. Translating gives CASSPQGRQAFF.